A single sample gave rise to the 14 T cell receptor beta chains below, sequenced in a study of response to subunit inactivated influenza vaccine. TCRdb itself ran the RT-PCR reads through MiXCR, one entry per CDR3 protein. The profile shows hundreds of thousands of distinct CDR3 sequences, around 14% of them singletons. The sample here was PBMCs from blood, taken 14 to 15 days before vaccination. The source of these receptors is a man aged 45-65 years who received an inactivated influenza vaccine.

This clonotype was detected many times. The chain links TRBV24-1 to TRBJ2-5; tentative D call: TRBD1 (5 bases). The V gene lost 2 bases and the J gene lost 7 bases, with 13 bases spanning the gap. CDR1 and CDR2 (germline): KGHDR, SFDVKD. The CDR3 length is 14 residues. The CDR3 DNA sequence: TGTGCCACCAGTGATTCCACAGGTTTTGGGACCCAGTACTTC. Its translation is CATSDSTGFGTQYF.

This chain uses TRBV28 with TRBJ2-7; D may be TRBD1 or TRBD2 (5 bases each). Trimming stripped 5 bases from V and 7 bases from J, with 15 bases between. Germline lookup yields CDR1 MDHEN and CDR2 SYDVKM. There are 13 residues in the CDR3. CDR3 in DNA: TGTGCCAGCAGTGCCGGGGCTGTGGGTGAGCAGTACTTC. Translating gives CASSAGAVGEQYF.

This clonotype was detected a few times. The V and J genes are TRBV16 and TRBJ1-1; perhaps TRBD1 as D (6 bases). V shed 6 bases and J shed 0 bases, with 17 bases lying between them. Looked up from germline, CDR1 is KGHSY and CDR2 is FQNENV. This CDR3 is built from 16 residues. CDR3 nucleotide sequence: TGTGCCAGCAGAACAGGGCGGACCCACTTGAACACTGAAGCTTTCTTT. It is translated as CASRTGRTHLNTEAFF.

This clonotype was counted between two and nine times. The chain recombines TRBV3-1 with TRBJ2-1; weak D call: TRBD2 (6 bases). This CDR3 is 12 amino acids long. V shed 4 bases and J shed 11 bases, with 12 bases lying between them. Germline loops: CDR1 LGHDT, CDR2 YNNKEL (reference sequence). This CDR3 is CASSRTRDQQFF. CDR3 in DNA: TGTGCCAGCAGCCGTACGCGGGACCAGCAGTTCTTC.

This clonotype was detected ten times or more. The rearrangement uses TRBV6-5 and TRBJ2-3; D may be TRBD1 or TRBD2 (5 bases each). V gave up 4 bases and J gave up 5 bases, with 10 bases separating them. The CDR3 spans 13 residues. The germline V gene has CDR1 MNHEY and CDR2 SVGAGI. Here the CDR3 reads CASSLGDEDTQYF. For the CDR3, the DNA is TGTGCCAGCAGTTTGGGGGATGAAGATACGCAGTATTTT.

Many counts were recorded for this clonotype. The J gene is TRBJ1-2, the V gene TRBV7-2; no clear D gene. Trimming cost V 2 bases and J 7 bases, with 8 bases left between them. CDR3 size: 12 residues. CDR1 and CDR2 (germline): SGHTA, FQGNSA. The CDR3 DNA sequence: TGTGCCAGCAGCTTACGGGCGGGTGGCTACACCTTC. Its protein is CASSLRAGGYTF.

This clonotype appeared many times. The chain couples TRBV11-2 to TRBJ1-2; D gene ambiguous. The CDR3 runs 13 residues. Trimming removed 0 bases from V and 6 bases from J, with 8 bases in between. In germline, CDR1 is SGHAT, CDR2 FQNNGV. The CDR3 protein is CASSLDLGDGYTF. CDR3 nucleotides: TGTGCCAGCAGCTTAGATCTCGGCGATGGCTACACCTTC.

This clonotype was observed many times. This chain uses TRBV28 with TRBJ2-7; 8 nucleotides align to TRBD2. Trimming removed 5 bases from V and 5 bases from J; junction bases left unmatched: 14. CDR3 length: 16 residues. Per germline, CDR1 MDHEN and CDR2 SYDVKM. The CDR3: CASSPISSSGTDEQYF. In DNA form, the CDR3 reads TGTGCCAGCAGTCCCATTTCGAGTAGCGGGACCGACGAGCAGTACTTC.

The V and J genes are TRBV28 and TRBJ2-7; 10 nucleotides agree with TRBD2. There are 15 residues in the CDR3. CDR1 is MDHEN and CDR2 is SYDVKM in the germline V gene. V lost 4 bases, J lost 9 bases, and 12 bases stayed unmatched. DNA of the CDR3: TGTGCCAGCAGTTCAAATAGCGGGGGGCTGCAGGCGCAGTACTTC. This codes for CASSSNSGGLQAQYF.

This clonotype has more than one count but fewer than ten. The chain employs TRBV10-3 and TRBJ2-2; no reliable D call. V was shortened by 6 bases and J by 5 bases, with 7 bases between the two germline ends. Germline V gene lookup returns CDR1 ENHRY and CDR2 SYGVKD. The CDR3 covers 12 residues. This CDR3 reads CAIRPETGELFF. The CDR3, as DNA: TGTGCCATCAGACCGGAGACCGGGGAGCTGTTTTTT.

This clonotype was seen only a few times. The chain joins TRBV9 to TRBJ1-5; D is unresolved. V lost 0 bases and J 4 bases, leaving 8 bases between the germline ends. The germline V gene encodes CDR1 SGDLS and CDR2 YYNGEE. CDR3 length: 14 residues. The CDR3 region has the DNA TGTGCCAGCAGCGTAGGGTCACAGAATCAGCCCCAGCATTTT. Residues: CASSVGSQNQPQHF. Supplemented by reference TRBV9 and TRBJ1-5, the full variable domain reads DSGVTQTPKHLITATGQRVTLRCSPRSGDLSVYWYQQSLDQGLQFLIQYYNGEERAKGNILERFSAQQFPDLHSELNLSSLELGDSALYFCASSVGSQNQPQHFGDGTRLSIL.

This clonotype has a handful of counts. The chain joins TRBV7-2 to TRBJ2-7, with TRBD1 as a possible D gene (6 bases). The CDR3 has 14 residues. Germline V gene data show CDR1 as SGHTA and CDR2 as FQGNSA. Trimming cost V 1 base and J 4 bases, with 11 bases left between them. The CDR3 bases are TGTGCCAGCAGCTTAGTAGGGGGACAATACGAGCAGTACTTC. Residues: CASSLVGGQYEQYF.

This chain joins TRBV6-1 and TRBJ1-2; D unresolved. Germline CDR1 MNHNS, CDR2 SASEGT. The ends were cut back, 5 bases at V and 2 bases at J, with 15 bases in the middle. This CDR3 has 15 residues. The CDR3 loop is CASSPSSAANYGYTF. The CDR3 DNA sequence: TGTGCCAGCAGTCCTTCTTCGGCAGCGAACTATGGCTACACCTTC.

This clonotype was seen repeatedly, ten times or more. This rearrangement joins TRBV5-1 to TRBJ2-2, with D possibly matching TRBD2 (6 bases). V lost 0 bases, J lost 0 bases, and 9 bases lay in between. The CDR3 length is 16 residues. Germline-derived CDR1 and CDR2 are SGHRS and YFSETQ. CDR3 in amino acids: CASSLGVAANTGELFF. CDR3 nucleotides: TGCGCCAGCAGCTTGGGGGTAGCGGCGAACACCGGGGAGCTGTTTTTT.